The 20 T cell receptor beta chains listed next were all sequenced from one sample in a study of shared clonotypes between healthy human individuals. Naive CD8 isolation took CD45RO-negative cells positively selected for CCR7 and excluded terminally differentiated effector memory CD45RA+ cells. Produced via immunoSEQ multiplex PCR; TCRdb's table is partial and in-frame only. Of millions of clones in the sample, about 94% were seen once. The sequenced sample was naive CD8+ T cells sorted from blood. Receptor source: a man between 18 and 35 years old in good health.

This chain joins TRBV29-1 and TRBJ2-7; D is uncertain. V lost 5 bases and J 2 bases, leaving 13 bases between the germline ends. The length of the CDR3 is 13 residues. Germline V gene data show CDR1 as SQVTM and CDR2 as ANQGSEA. CDR3 amino acids: CSVHSPYAYEQYF. In nucleotides, the CDR3 is TGCAGCGTTCATTCCCCGTACGCCTACGAGCAGTACTTC.

This sequence joins TRBV29-1 and TRBJ2-1; TRBD1 agrees at 8 bases. The CDR3 is made up of 14 amino acids. J lost 5 bases, V lost 3 bases, and 6 bases had no gene match. Germline V gene sequence: CDR1 SQVTM, CDR2 ANQGSEA. CDR3 loop: CSVDRQGLNNEQFF. The CDR3 bases are TGCAGCGTTGATCGACAGGGGCTCAACAATGAGCAGTTCTTC.

CDR3 region: CASSIEAGDADTQYF. The CDR3 bases are TGTGCCAGCAGCATAGAAGCGGGGGATGCAGATACGCAGTATTTT. The V gene is TRBV7-6, the J gene TRBJ2-3; TRBD2 aligns across 8 bases. The CDR3 runs to 15 residues. Germline V gives CDR1 SGHVS, CDR2 FNYEAQ. The junction had 8 bases not matched to a gene; V was cut back by 5 bases and J by 4 bases.

The genes are TRBV6-5 and TRBJ2-7, with 11 bases identical to TRBD1. The CDR3 consists of 15 residues. Germline loops: CDR1 MNHEY, CDR2 SVGAGI. V lost 2 bases to trimming and J lost 5 bases; unmatched junction nucleotides: 5. The CDR3 spells CASSYGQGAGNEQYF. Here the CDR3 DNA reads TGTGCCAGCAGTTACGGACAGGGGGCAGGGAACGAGCAGTACTTC.

This rearrangement joins TRBV7-3 to TRBJ2-2, with D possibly matching TRBD1 (6 bases). Trimming took 2 bases from V and 3 from J, leaving 16 bases between them. This CDR3 region has 17 residues. CDR1 and CDR2 (germline): SGHTA, FQGTGA. The CDR3 region has the DNA TGTGCCAGCAGCTTATCACTGGGGGCGGAGGACACCGGGGAGCTGTTTTTT. Its protein product is CASSLSLGAEDTGELFF. Full variable domain (rest looked up from reference TRBV7-3 and TRBJ2-2): GAGVSQTPSNKVTEKGKYVELRCDPISGHTALYWYRQSLGQGPEFLIYFQGTGAADDSGLPNDRFFAVRPEGSVSTLKIQRTERGDSAVYLCASSLSLGAEDTGELFFGEGSRLTVL.

This clone was detected once. The chain has TRBV5-4 and TRBJ2-3; 10 bases are a match to TRBD2. The germline V gene has CDR1 SGHNT and CDR2 YYREEE (reference sequence). This CDR3 comprises 15 residues. The ends lost 2 bases at V and 2 bases at J; junction bases unmatched: 2. The CDR3 loop reads CASSFSGGITDTQYF. The CDR3 region has the DNA TGTGCCAGCAGCTTTAGCGGGGGGATCACAGATACGCAGTATTTT.

J is TRBJ1-5 and V is TRBV7-9; D is uncertain. CDR3 length equals 13 residues. Germline lookup yields CDR1 SEHNR and CDR2 FQNEAQ (reference sequence). Trimming removed 3 bases at V and 4 bases at J, with 7 bases between. For the CDR3, the DNA is TGTGCCAGCAGCTTCTCCACTAATCAGCCCCAGCATTTT. This sequence encodes CASSFSTNQPQHF. Filled out from reference TRBV7-9 and TRBJ1-5, the complete variable domain reads DTGVSQNPRHKITKRGQNVTFRCDPISEHNRLYWYRQTLGQGPEFLTYFQNEAQLEKSRLLSDRFSAERPKGSFSTLEIQRTEQGDSAMYLCASSFSTNQPQHFGDGTRLSIL.

This chain uses TRBV6-5 with TRBJ1-1; maybe TRBD1 (6 bases). This CDR3 region has 13 residues. Looked up from germline, CDR1 is MNHEY and CDR2 is SVGAGI. V dropped 2 bases and J dropped 7 bases, with 11 bases sitting between them. The CDR3 loop reads CASSYGPTGEAFF. The CDR3 bases are TGTGCCAGCAGTTACGGCCCGACAGGTGAAGCTTTCTTT.

Note on this clone: The same CDR3 is also encoded by other DNA sequences in this sample. The chain uses TRBV6-6 and TRBJ1-2; D might be TRBD1 (6 bases). Per the germline V gene, CDR1 is MNHNY and CDR2 is SVGAGI (reference sequence). The CDR3 contains 12 residues. V was shortened by 7 bases and J by 1 base, with 7 bases between the two germline ends. CDR3 DNA: TGTGCCAGCACGGACAGTAACTATGGCTACACCTTC. It yields the protein CASTDSNYGYTF.

This clone appeared a few times. This chain links TRBV28 with TRBJ1-1; D is perhaps TRBD1 (5 bases). This CDR3 has 15 residues. Germline CDR1 MDHEN, CDR2 SYDVKM. Trimming pared 3 bases from V and 1 base from J, leaving 12 bases between. The CDR3: CASSFQGRGNTEAFF. The CDR3, as DNA: TGTGCCAGCAGTTTCCAAGGAAGGGGGAACACTGAAGCTTTCTTT.

V and J are TRBV9 and TRBJ2-1; D is possibly TRBD1 or TRBD2 (5 bases each). Germline values: CDR1 SGDLS, CDR2 YYNGEE. Trimming left V 3 bases short and J 6 bases short, with 16 bases between. This CDR3 region has 15 residues. The CDR3 bases are TGTGCCAGCAGCGACGGCCGGGACGGTGGCAATGAGCAGTTCTTC. Its protein is CASSDGRDGGNEQFF. Together with reference TRBV9 and TRBJ2-1, the CDR3 gives the full variable domain: DSGVTQTPKHLITATGQRVTLRCSPRSGDLSVYWYQQSLDQGLQFLIQYYNGEERAKGNILERFSAQQFPDLHSELNLSSLELGDSALYFCASSDGRDGGNEQFFGPGTRLTVL.

V usage is TRBV29-1 and J usage is TRBJ1-1; TRBD1 is a possible D gene (5 bases). Germline loops: CDR1 SQVTM, CDR2 ANQGSEA. V lost 7 bases and J lost 4, with 13 bases in between. This CDR3 spans 12 amino acids. The CDR3 is CSGEGSSTEAFF. The CDR3 DNA reads as TGCAGCGGGGAGGGGAGTAGCACTGAAGCTTTCTTT.

This clone was counted between two and nine times. The chain couples TRBV11-2 to TRBJ1-2; tentative D call: TRBD1 (6 bases). The CDR3 is 13 amino acids. V was cut by 3 bases and J by 6 bases, with 11 bases left in between. CDR1 is SGHAT and CDR2 is FQNNGV in the germline V gene. The DNA of the CDR3 is TGTGCCAGCAGCTTTGGCGGGGGCGATGGCTACACCTTC. Its protein is CASSFGGGDGYTF. Drawing the rest from reference TRBV11-2 and TRBJ1-2, the complete variable domain is EAGVAQSPRYKIIEKRQSVAFWCNPISGHATLYWYQQILGQGPKLLIQFQNNGVVDDSQLPKDRFSAERLKGVDSTLKIQPAKLEDSAVYLCASSFGGGDGYTFGSGTRLTVV.

The CDR3 coding sequence is TGTGCCAGCAGTGCCGGGACAGGGGGCACCACTGAAGCTTTCTTT. Translated: CASSAGTGGTTEAFF. The gene calls are TRBV2 and TRBJ1-1; 12 bases agree with TRBD1. This CDR3 contains 15 residues. CDR1 and CDR2 (germline): SNHLY, FYNNEI. Trimming cost V 4 bases and J 4 bases; bases outside gene matches: 4.

The chain couples TRBV28 to TRBJ1-4, with a tentative D call TRBD1 (5 bases). The CDR3 loop spans 16 amino acids. CDR1 MDHEN and CDR2 SYDVKM come from the germline V gene. Trimming left V 5 bases short and J 5 bases short, with 18 bases between. The CDR3 region has the DNA TGTGCCAGCAGTCCCGAGACCGGGACTATCAATGAAAAACTGTTTTTT. This codes for CASSPETGTINEKLFF. The full variable domain, with the rest looked up from reference TRBV28 and TRBJ1-4, is DVKVTQSSRYLVKRTGEKVFLECVQDMDHENMFWYRQDPGLGLRLIYFSYDVKMKEKGDIPEGYSVSREKKERFSLILESASTNQTSMYLCASSPETGTINEKLFFGSGTQLSVL.

The chain combines TRBV9 with TRBJ2-1, with no clear D. V was shortened by 0 bases and J by 0 bases, with 13 bases between the two germline ends. Germline lookup yields CDR1 SGDLS and CDR2 YYNGEE. The CDR3 has 17 residues. The CDR3 nucleotides are TGTGCCAGCAGCGTAGAAACGGGTGGGGACTCCTACAATGAGCAGTTCTTC. It is translated as CASSVETGGDSYNEQFF.

The rearrangement joins TRBV5-4 to TRBJ2-5; 11 bases map to TRBD2. V shed 3 bases and J 5 bases; nucleotides not matched to a gene: 9. CDR3 size: 16 residues. From germline, CDR1 is SGHNT and CDR2 YYREEE (reference sequence). DNA of the CDR3: TGTGCCAGCAGCTCCTTAGCGGGGGGGCTAATGGAGACCCAGTACTTC. Protein: CASSSLAGGLMETQYF. Together with reference TRBV5-4 and TRBJ2-5, the CDR3 gives the full variable domain: ETGVTQSPTHLIKTRGQQVTLRCSSQSGHNTVSWYQQALGQGPQFIFQYYREEENGRGNFPPRFSGLQFPNYSSELNVNALELDDSALYLCASSSLAGGLMETQYFGPGTRLLVL.

The rearrangement links TRBV9 to TRBJ2-2; D assignment may be TRBD1 or TRBD2 (6 bases each). V lost 1 base to trimming and J lost 7 bases, with 11 bases between them. The CDR3 is 14 residues long. Per germline, CDR1 SGDLS and CDR2 YYNGEE. The DNA of the CDR3 is TGTGCCAGCAGCGTATGGGGGGCGATCGGGGAGCTGTTTTTT. It translates to CASSVWGAIGELFF.

This sequence joins TRBV4-1 and TRBJ1-1; D is uncertain. V was clipped by 1 base and J by 0 bases, with 15 bases between them. Germline V gene data show CDR1 as MGHRA and CDR2 as YSYEKL. The CDR3 length is 17 residues. CDR3 in DNA: TGCGCCAGCAGCCAAGGTACTCTACAGCAAATGAACACTGAAGCTTTCTTT. Translation gives CASSQGTLQQMNTEAFF.

The chain couples TRBV27 to TRBJ2-7, with TRBD2 matching over 8 bases. The V gene's germline CDR1 is MNHEY and CDR2 SMNVEV (reference sequence). Losses at the gene ends were 2 bases for V and 2 bases for J; bases not matched to a gene: 8. The CDR3 totals 16 residues. The CDR3 coding sequence is TGTGCCAGCAGTTTAACACATAGCGGGATAACCTACGAGCAGTACTTC. Translation gives CASSLTHSGITYEQYF.